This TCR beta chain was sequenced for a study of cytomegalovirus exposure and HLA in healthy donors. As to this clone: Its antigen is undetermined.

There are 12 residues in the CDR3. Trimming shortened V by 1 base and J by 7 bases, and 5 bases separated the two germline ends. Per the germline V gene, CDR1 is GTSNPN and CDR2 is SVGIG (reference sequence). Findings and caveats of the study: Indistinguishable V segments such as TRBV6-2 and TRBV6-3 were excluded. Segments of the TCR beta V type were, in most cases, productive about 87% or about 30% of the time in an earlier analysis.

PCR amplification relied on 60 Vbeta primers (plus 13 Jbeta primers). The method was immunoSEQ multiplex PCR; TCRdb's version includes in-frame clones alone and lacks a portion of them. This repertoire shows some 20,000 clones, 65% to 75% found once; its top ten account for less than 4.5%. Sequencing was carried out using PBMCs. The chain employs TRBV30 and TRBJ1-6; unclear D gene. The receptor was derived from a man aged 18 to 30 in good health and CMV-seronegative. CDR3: CAWSGGNSPLHF. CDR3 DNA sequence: TGTGCCTGGAGTGGTGGCAATTCACCCCTCCACTTT.